These 29 T cell receptor beta chains were all obtained from the same sample, sequenced in a study of Ad26.COV2.S vaccination and SARS-CoV-2 variants. Clones were sequenced by immunoSEQ multiplex PCR, and TCRdb holds only the in-frame ones, with some missing. The sample records roughly 400,000 clones, roughly 87% being singletons. Treatment denoted: some 19 received Ad26.COV2.S at low or high dose, single or two shots; about 5 received placebo; per-sample allocation not given. Material that was analyzed had been drawn on day 63 after the first vaccine or placebo injection. Sample: peripheral blood, taken in a trial of Ad26.COV2.S vaccine versus placebo. The receptors come from a person between 18 and 60 years old who received the Ad26.COV2.S COVID-19 vaccine or a placebo.

This chain uses TRBV28 with TRBJ2-3, with 12 bases matching TRBD2. CDR3 length: 18 amino acids. Per the germline V gene, CDR1 is MDHEN and CDR2 is SYDVKM. V lost 1 base to trimming and J lost 1 base; unmatched junction nucleotides: 6. The CDR3 region is CASSLYPRLAGGTDTQYF. CDR3 bases: TGTGCCAGCAGTTTATACCCCCGACTAGCGGGAGGCACAGATACGCAGTATTTT.

The chain links TRBV6-6 to TRBJ2-7, with D possibly being TRBD2 (6 bases). In germline, CDR1 is MNHNY, CDR2 SVGAGI (reference sequence). This CDR3 has 15 amino acids. The germline V and J ends were trimmed by 2 bases and 5 bases, with 16 bases remaining between them. The chain's CDR3 is CASSYVSGGVHEQYF. As DNA, the CDR3 is TGTGCCAGCAGTTACGTGAGTGGAGGGGTCCACGAGCAGTACTTC.

The chain recombines TRBV7-9 with TRBJ2-7; D unclear. The V and J ends lost 3 bases and 6 bases respectively, with 9 bases between them. This CDR3 comprises 12 residues. In germline, CDR1 is SEHNR, CDR2 FQNEAQ (reference sequence). In DNA, the CDR3 is TGTGCCAGCAGCTTTAAACCCGGCGAGCAGTACTTC. Translation: CASSFKPGEQYF.

The V call is TRBV19, the J call TRBJ2-3, with 8 nucleotides matching TRBD1. Per the germline V gene, CDR1 is LNHDA and CDR2 is SQIVND (reference sequence). V dropped 8 bases and J dropped 4; count of bases not matched to a gene: 11. This CDR3 contains 15 residues. The CDR3 is CASRDPGTGPDTQYF. CDR3 sequence (DNA): TGTGCCAGTCGAGATCCCGGGACAGGTCCAGATACGCAGTATTTT.

The chain couples TRBV4-1 to TRBJ2-2; D is unclear. This CDR3 is 13 amino acids long. Per germline, CDR1 MGHRA and CDR2 YSYEKL. V dropped 0 bases and J dropped 7 bases, with 6 bases sitting between them. CDR3 amino acids: CASSQEVGGELFF. The CDR3 bases are TGCGCCAGCAGCCAAGAAGTTGGCGGGGAGCTGTTTTTT.

This chain links TRBV7-2 with TRBJ1-4; 8 bases line up with TRBD1. Germline CDR1 SGHTA, CDR2 FQGNSA. Unmatched junction bases numbered 4, after V lost 5 bases and J lost 5 bases. The CDR3 spans 14 residues. The CDR3 DNA reads as TGTGCCAGCAGCCTGGACAGGGCCAATGAAAAACTGTTTTTT. Residues: CASSLDRANEKLFF.

The chain carries TRBV7-9 and TRBJ1-5; D is ambiguous. V gave up 8 bases and J gave up 2 bases, with 10 bases separating them. From germline, CDR1 is SEHNR and CDR2 FQNEAQ (reference sequence). This CDR3 has 13 amino acids. The CDR3 sequence is CASGHTGNQPQHF. The CDR3 DNA reads TGTGCCAGCGGGCATACAGGCAATCAGCCCCAGCATTTT. Based on the CDR3 plus reference TRBV7-9 and TRBJ1-5, the full variable domain is DTGVSQNPRHKITKRGQNVTFRCDPISEHNRLYWYRQTLGQGPEFLTYFQNEAQLEKSRLLSDRFSAERPKGSFSTLEIQRTEQGDSAMYLCASGHTGNQPQHFGDGTRLSIL.

This chain uses TRBV6-6 with TRBJ2-3; the match to TRBD1 covers 7 bases. CDR3 size: 17 residues. Unmatched junction bases numbered 13, after V lost 5 bases and J lost 2 bases. CDR1 and CDR2 from the germline V gene are MNHNY and SVGAGI (reference sequence). CDR3 nucleotides: TGTGCCAGCAGTCAAAAGACAGGGCCTGATAACACAGATACGCAGTATTTT. Encoded protein: CASSQKTGPDNTDTQYF.

The gene calls are TRBV5-8 and TRBJ1-2; no firm D call. The V end was cut by 4 bases, the J end by 4 bases, with 11 bases between. Germline V lookup: CDR1 SGHTS, CDR2 YDEGEE. This CDR3 has 13 amino acids. The CDR3 loop is CASSTVVVYGYTF. Written as DNA, the CDR3 is TGTGCCAGCAGCACTGTGGTGGTCTATGGCTACACCTTC. The entire variable domain, with the rest obtained from reference TRBV5-8 and TRBJ1-2, is as follows: EAGVTQSPTHLIKTRGQQATLRCSPISGHTSVYWYQQALGLGLQFLLWYDEGEERNRGNFPPRFSGRQFPNYSSELNVNALELEDSALYLCASSTVVVYGYTFGSGTRLTVV.

This clone has just one count. The chain couples TRBV6-2 or TRBV6-3 to TRBJ2-7, with TRBD2 matching 7 bases. From germline, CDR1 is MNHEY and CDR2 SVGEGT. The trim removed 5 bases at V and 2 bases at J, leaving 15 bases unmatched. The CDR3 extends over 17 amino acids. The CDR3 DNA is TGTGCCAGCAGTCCGAACTTTGGCGGGAGAACGACCTACGAGCAGTACTTC. Residues: CASSPNFGGRTTYEQYF.

This chain uses TRBV9 with TRBJ1-4; 7 bases fit TRBD1. The length of the CDR3 is 18 residues. Germline loops: CDR1 SGDLS, CDR2 YYNGEE. With 4 bases clipped from V and 0 bases from J, the junction kept 12 bases outside the gene matches. CDR3 coding DNA: TGTGCCAGCAGCCCCCGACAGGGCGGCCCTGCAACTAATGAAAAACTGTTTTTT. Its translation: CASSPRQGGPATNEKLFF.

This sequence joins TRBV9 and TRBJ2-5; 9 bases fit TRBD2. The length of the CDR3 is 15 residues. The germline V gene has CDR1 SGDLS and CDR2 YYNGEE. V was pared by 0 bases and J by 5 bases, with 5 bases of the junction left unmatched. As DNA, the CDR3 is TGTGCCAGCAGCGTAGAGGGCGGGAGGGATGAGACCCAGTACTTC. Encoded protein: CASSVEGGRDETQYF.

This clone was recorded only once. This chain's CDR3 is CASNRAGGTGELFF. The CDR3 nucleotides read TGTGCCAGCAACAGAGCGGGAGGGACCGGGGAGCTGTTTTTT. The chain has TRBV2 and TRBJ2-2; 10 bases line up with TRBD2. The CDR3 spans 14 residues. Looked up from germline, CDR1 is SNHLY and CDR2 is FYNNEI. Trimming removed 7 bases from V and 5 bases from J; junction bases left unmatched: 4.

The chain carries TRBV18 and TRBJ2-4; 7 bases fit TRBD2. Trimming at V came to 0 bases and at J to 5 bases, leaving 10 bases not matched to a gene. The CDR3 spans 17 residues. The germline V gene encodes CDR1 KGHSH and CDR2 LQKENI. CDR3 bases: TGTGCCAGCTCACCACCGGTAGTGGCGGGAGTTCAAAACATTCAGTACTTC. Amino acid sequence: CASSPPVVAGVQNIQYF.

This clone was observed once. CDR3 protein: CASSFQGGYEQYF. The CDR3 DNA reads TGTGCCAGCAGCTTTCAGGGTGGATACGAGCAGTACTTC. V is TRBV5-6 and J is TRBJ2-7; TRBD1 might be the D (5 bases). Trimming stripped 2 bases from V and 4 bases from J, with 10 bases between. CDR3 size: 13 residues. In germline, CDR1 is SGHDT, CDR2 YYEEEE.

This clone was counted at least ten times. CDR3 DNA sequence: TGTGCCAGCAGTTACGGACAGGAGGCATGGGAGACCCAGTACTTC. This codes for CASSYGQEAWETQYF. The J gene is TRBJ2-5, the V gene TRBV6-2 or TRBV6-3; 7 bases fit TRBD1. Germline-derived CDR1 and CDR2 are MNHEY and SVGEGT. With V trimmed by 2 bases and J by 5 bases, 8 bases remained unmatched. This CDR3 is 15 amino acids long.

A remark on this clone: The same CDR3 is also encoded by other DNA sequences in this sample. V and J are TRBV27 and TRBJ2-7; weak D call: TRBD1 (5 bases). Trimming took off 5 bases at V and 4 bases at J, with 9 bases between the two ends. The CDR3 is made up of 12 amino acids. In germline, CDR1 is MNHEY, CDR2 SMNVEV (reference sequence). The chain's CDR3 is CASSTQGYEQYF. DNA for the CDR3: TGTGCCAGCAGTACCCAGGGTTACGAGCAGTACTTC.

The V gene is TRBV6-4, the J gene TRBJ2-3, with D tentatively TRBD2 (5 bases). V was pared by 0 bases and J by 4 bases, with 5 bases between. Germline CDR1 reads MRHNA; CDR2 reads SNTAGT. This CDR3 comprises 13 residues. CDR3 sequence (DNA): TGTGCCAGCAGTGACTCGGAGGCAGATACGCAGTATTTT. It specifies CASSDSEADTQYF.

CDR3 sequence (DNA): TGTGCCAGCTCACCAGCCGCGGGAGACGGTGTCCTGGAAAAACTGTTTTTT. It is translated as CASSPAAGDGVLEKLFF. V and J are TRBV18 and TRBJ1-4; no firm D call. CDR3 length equals 17 residues. The V gene lost 2 bases and the J gene lost 8 bases, with 21 bases spanning the gap. Germline-derived CDR1 and CDR2 are KGHSH and LQKENI. The full variable domain, in which reference TRBV18 and TRBJ1-4 provide the parts outside the CDR3, is NAGVMQNPRHLVRRRGQEARLRCSPMKGHSHVYWYRQLPEEGLKFMVYLQKENIIDESGMPKERFSAEFPKEGPSILRIQQVVRGDSAAYFCASSPAAGDGVLEKLFFGSGTQLSVL.

The count of this clone is one. The J gene is TRBJ1-5, the V gene TRBV6-1; D is unclear. CDR1 and CDR2 from the germline V gene are MNHNS and SASEGT. CDR3 size: 13 residues. Trimming pared 1 base from V and 7 bases from J, leaving 8 bases between. The CDR3 reads CASSEDPGQPQHF. In nucleotides, the CDR3 is TGTGCCAGCAGTGAAGACCCGGGCCAGCCCCAGCATTTT.

CDR3 sequence: CASSLGGSGNTIYF. The DNA for the CDR3 is TGCGCCAGCAGCTTGGGGGGCTCTGGAAACACCATATATTTT. The gene calls are TRBV5-1 and TRBJ1-3; D not certain. Germline V gene sequence: CDR1 SGHRS, CDR2 YFSETQ. CDR3 length: 14 residues. The V end was cut by 0 bases, the J end by 0 bases, with 4 bases between.

The rearrangement joins TRBV5-1 to TRBJ1-3, with a tentative D call TRBD1 (5 bases). This CDR3 comprises 15 residues. The germline V gene has CDR1 SGHRS and CDR2 YFSETQ. Trimming pared 1 base from V and 4 bases from J, leaving 12 bases between. The CDR3 DNA sequence: TGCGCCAGCAGCTTGCAGCAGGGCACCGGAAACACCATATATTTT. Its protein is CASSLQQGTGNTIYF. Full variable domain (outside the CDR3, taken from reference TRBV5-1 and TRBJ1-3): KAGVTQTPRYLIKTRGQQVTLSCSPISGHRSVSWYQQTPGQGLQFLFEYFSETQRNKGNFPGRFSGRQFSNSRSEMNVSTLELGDSALYLCASSLQQGTGNTIYFGEGSWLTVV.

The chain joins TRBV5-1 to TRBJ2-1; TRBD2 aligns across 8 bases. Losses at the gene ends were 1 base for V and 1 base for J; bases not matched to a gene: 10. CDR3 size: 18 residues. Germline CDR1 and CDR2: SGHRS and YFSETQ. CDR3 region: CASSLWGSGMISYNEQFF. Here the CDR3 DNA reads TGCGCCAGCAGCTTGTGGGGTAGCGGGATGATATCCTACAATGAGCAGTTCTTC.

This clone was seen a single time. J is TRBJ2-4 and V is TRBV12-3 or TRBV12-4, with D possibly matching TRBD1 (7 bases). V shed 3 bases and J shed 13 bases, with 16 bases lying between them. The CDR3 spans 13 residues. As DNA, the CDR3 is TGTGCCAGCAGTTTTACCACAGGGGACTCACAGTACTTC. This encodes CASSFTTGDSQYF.

The V and J genes are TRBV5-1 and TRBJ2-2, with D uncertain. Germline CDR1 and CDR2: SGHRS and YFSETQ. Between the trimmed V and J ends, which lost 1 base and 4 bases, there was a span of 8 bases. The CDR3 covers 14 residues. The CDR3 loop is CASSLSSITGELFF. The CDR3 nucleotides are TGCGCCAGCAGCTTGTCCAGTATCACCGGGGAGCTGTTTTTT.

The rearrangement links TRBV9 to TRBJ2-7; TRBD2 agrees at 10 bases. Germline V gene lookup returns CDR1 SGDLS and CDR2 YYNGEE. CDR3 length equals 15 residues. V was pared by 1 base and J by 2 bases, with 3 bases of the junction left unmatched. The CDR3 nucleotides are TGTGCCAGCAGCGTAACTAGCGGGACCACCTACGAGCAGTACTTC. This codes for CASSVTSGTTYEQYF. The full variable domain, with the rest looked up from reference TRBV9 and TRBJ2-7, is DSGVTQTPKHLITATGQRVTLRCSPRSGDLSVYWYQQSLDQGLQFLIQYYNGEERAKGNILERFSAQQFPDLHSELNLSSLELGDSALYFCASSVTSGTTYEQYFGPGTRLTVT.

Note on this clone: The conserved phenylalanine or tryptophan normally closing the CDR3 is absent here, so this likely arose from a read error. No DNA is shown, since the ends of the CDR3 on it are uncertain; the CDR3 is the one TCRdb lists. V gene TRBV6-6 combines with J gene TRBJ1-5; the tabulated D call, TRBD1, remains unverified against the DNA. Per the germline V gene, CDR1 is MNHNY and CDR2 is SVGAGI (reference sequence). The CDR3 is 13 amino acids long, termini counted. The CDR3 is CASSQDRGVPERI.

The rearrangement joins TRBV23-1 to TRBJ2-1; 7 bases fit TRBD2. TRBV23-1 is an open reading frame whose function is uncertain. The ends lost 2 bases at V and 7 bases at J; junction bases unmatched: 8. The CDR3 totals 15 residues. For the CDR3, the DNA is TGCGCCAGCAGTCAACGCGGGAGAGTCAGAAATGAGCAGTTCTTC. Amino acids: CASSQRGRVRNEQFF.

The gene calls are TRBV18 and TRBJ2-1; the D is unclear. Germline assignment: CDR1 KGHSH and CDR2 LQKENI. This CDR3 has 14 amino acids. V lost 3 bases and J lost 3, with 9 bases in between. The CDR3 bases are TGTGCCAGCTCACCTACGCTCGACTACAATGAGCAGTTCTTC. It encodes CASSPTLDYNEQFF.